These 19 T cell receptor beta chains were all obtained from the same sample, sequenced in a study of T cell responses to AZD1222 COVID-19 vaccine (TCRdb year 2021). Libraries were built with the immunoSEQ multiplex PCR assay. The immuneACCESS repertoire file appears here via TCRdb, limited to in-frame rearrangements. These files lack a portion of the clones; in checked studies, under half of the deficit traces to unresolved V genes, and the cause of the others is not known. Here the sample has around 270,000 clones; 90% to 95% occur a single time. The ten largest clones represent 0.5% to 0.65% of the sample. What this sample's time point label stands for: about 28 days (+/-7) after the second vaccine dose. The sample consisted of peripheral blood, taken 28 days after the second AZD1222 dose. The receptors were gathered from an adult who received the AZD1222 COVID-19 vaccine.

This clone was counted a single time. In DNA, the CDR3 is TGTGCCAGCAGCTCGAGTGGGGACAGGGGGTTGCACGGGGAGCTGTTTTTT. Protein product: CASSSSGDRGLHGELFF. The genes are TRBV7-3 and TRBJ2-2, with TRBD1 matching over 11 bases. V lost 4 bases and J lost 7; bases outside the gene matches: 11. This CDR3 is built from 17 residues. CDR1 and CDR2 (germline): SGHTA, FQGTGA.

Written as DNA, the CDR3 is TGTGCCAGCAGCTTAGCCGGGACAGGGTACACCGGGGAGCTGTTTTTT. Protein: CASSLAGTGYTGELFF. This sequence joins TRBV7-9 and TRBJ2-2; TRBD1 aligns across 9 bases. Germline V gene data show CDR1 as SEHNR and CDR2 as FQNEAQ (reference sequence). The CDR3 consists of 16 residues. Unmatched junction bases numbered 2, after V lost 0 bases and J lost 3 bases.

CDR3 sequence (DNA): TGCAGTGCTAGTGGAAACCGGGACGGATATCAGCCCCAGCATTTT. Its translation: CSASGNRDGYQPQHF. The chain is built from TRBV20-1 and TRBJ1-5, with a weak D call TRBD1 (5 bases). Per the germline V gene, CDR1 is DFQATT and CDR2 is SNEGSKA (reference sequence). V gave up 3 bases and J gave up 5 bases, with 17 bases separating them. The CDR3 loop spans 15 amino acids.

The V call is TRBV7-3, the J call TRBJ2-2, with D perhaps TRBD2 (6 bases). The V end lost 2 bases, the J end lost 2 bases, and 6 bases lay between the germline ends. The CDR3 contains 14 residues. The germline gives CDR1 SGHTA, CDR2 FQGTGA. CDR3 protein: CASSLAGNTGELFF. CDR3 nucleotide sequence: TGTGCCAGCAGCTTAGCGGGAAACACCGGGGAGCTGTTTTTT.

V gene TRBV7-3 combines with J gene TRBJ1-2; a weak D match, TRBD1 (6 bases). The CDR3 loop spans 13 amino acids. Looked up from germline, CDR1 is SGHTA and CDR2 is FQGTGA. Trimming shortened V by 5 bases and J by 7 bases, and 14 bases separated the two germline ends. CDR3 region: CASSHGRGGGYTF. The CDR3 coding sequence is TGTGCCAGCAGCCACGGCAGGGGAGGTGGCTACACCTTC.

This clone came up once. The CDR3 spells CASGLGVLETQYF. The CDR3 DNA is TGTGCTAGTGGCCTGGGGGTTTTAGAGACCCAGTACTTC. The chain employs TRBV12-5 and TRBJ2-5; either TRBD1 or TRBD2 may fit D (5 bases each). Germline values: CDR1 LGHNT, CDR2 FRNRAP. V was cut by 6 bases and J by 4 bases, with 12 bases left in between. This CDR3 region has 13 residues.

The CDR3 region is CASSSGPYGYTF. The CDR3 DNA follows: TGTGCCAGCAGCTCGGGGCCTTATGGCTACACCTTC. V and J are TRBV13 and TRBJ1-2; D may be TRBD1 (5 bases). The CDR3 totals 12 residues. In germline, CDR1 is PRHDT, CDR2 FYEKMQ (reference sequence). V shed 4 bases and J shed 5 bases, with 8 bases lying between them.

The count of this clone is one. The rearrangement joins TRBV27 to TRBJ2-2; 8 bases are shared with TRBD1. The V gene's germline CDR1 is MNHEY and CDR2 SMNVEV (reference sequence). V lost 3 bases and J lost 5; bases outside the gene matches: 8. This CDR3 comprises 16 residues. DNA of the CDR3: TGTGCCAGCAGTTTCAGGCAGGGGGCGGGAACCGGGGAGCTGTTTTTT. Protein sequence: CASSFRQGAGTGELFF.

The gene calls are TRBV2 and TRBJ1-6; perhaps TRBD1 as D (6 bases). V was shortened by 2 bases and J by 9 bases, with 14 bases between the two germline ends. Per the germline V gene, CDR1 is SNHLY and CDR2 is FYNNEI. CDR3 length equals 15 residues. CDR3 nucleotide sequence: TGTGCCAGCAGTGAACTGGGTGACAGGAGTTCACCCCTCCACTTT. Its protein is CASSELGDRSSPLHF.

V is TRBV5-4 and J is TRBJ2-1, with 10 nucleotides matching TRBD2. Per the germline V gene, CDR1 is SGHNT and CDR2 is YYREEE (reference sequence). The CDR3 loop spans 15 amino acids. Trimming removed 3 bases from V and 3 bases from J; junction bases left unmatched: 3. The CDR3 reads CASSSLAGGYNEQFF. CDR3 bases: TGTGCCAGCAGCTCGTTAGCGGGGGGCTACAATGAGCAGTTCTTC.

The chain links TRBV6-5 to TRBJ1-6; D is undetermined. V lost 8 bases and J lost 7, with 12 bases in between. The CDR3 consists of 13 residues. Germline CDR1 and CDR2: MNHEY and SVGAGI. The CDR3 region is CASSSGVNSPLHF. The CDR3 nucleotides are TGTGCCAGCTCCAGCGGGGTAAATTCACCCCTCCACTTT.

The rearrangement joins TRBV20-1 to TRBJ1-1; weak D call: TRBD1 (5 bases). V was clipped by 7 bases and J by 1 base, with 7 bases between them. Germline lookup yields CDR1 DFQATT and CDR2 SNEGSKA (reference sequence). The CDR3 has 11 residues. In DNA form, the CDR3 reads TGCAGTGGCAGGGAGAACACTGAAGCTTTCTTT. Translated: CSGRENTEAFF.

The chain recombines TRBV11-2 with TRBJ2-7, with TRBD1 identical over 9 bases. After removal of 1 base from V and 0 bases from J, the junction contained 7 bases not matched to a gene. Germline loops: CDR1 SGHAT, CDR2 FQNNGV. The CDR3 extends over 17 amino acids. The CDR3 nucleotides read TGTGCCAGCAGCTTAGGGCGAAGGACAGGGGACTCCTACGAGCAGTACTTC. This encodes CASSLGRRTGDSYEQYF.

This rearrangement joins TRBV28 to TRBJ1-4; D may be TRBD1 (6 bases). The CDR3 spans 15 residues. V gave up 5 bases and J gave up 8 bases, with 18 bases separating them. CDR1 and CDR2 from the germline V gene are MDHEN and SYDVKM. In nucleotides, the CDR3 is TGTGCCAGCAGTCTTTCGGGGGGGCCAAGGGAAAAACTGTTTTTT. It encodes CASSLSGGPREKLFF.

The gene calls are TRBV2 and TRBJ2-7; tentative D call: TRBD1 (8 bases). CDR3 size: 15 residues. The germline gives CDR1 SNHLY, CDR2 FYNNEI. V was shortened by 11 bases and J by 0 bases, with 20 bases between the two germline ends. CDR3 DNA sequence: TGTGCCGGGGGGGCAGGGGGCCCCCTCTCCTACGAGCAGTACTTC. The encoded protein is CAGGAGGPLSYEQYF.

The CDR3 sequence: CASSQGGLAGNEQFF. DNA of the CDR3: TGTGCCAGCAGCCAAGGAGGACTAGCGGGAAATGAGCAGTTCTTC. The rearrangement joins TRBV4-2 to TRBJ2-1; 12 bases align to TRBD2. The CDR3 length is 15 residues. The V and J ends lost 1 base and 7 bases, in that order; junction bases with no gene match: 2. Germline-derived CDR1 and CDR2 are LGHNA and YNFKEQ.

The chain joins TRBV13 to TRBJ2-7; D might be TRBD2 (6 bases). V shed 5 bases and J shed 2 bases, with 10 bases lying between them. The germline CDR1 and CDR2 sequences are PRHDT and FYEKMQ (reference sequence). This CDR3 contains 13 residues. CDR3 amino acids: CASSRDSPYEQYF. The CDR3, as DNA: TGTGCCAGCAGCCGGGACTCCCCCTACGAGCAGTACTTC.

This clone was observed a few times. V gene TRBV9 combines with J gene TRBJ2-1; D may be TRBD1 or TRBD2 (5 bases each). The CDR3 spans 19 residues. V was trimmed by 3 bases and J by 1 base, leaving 23 bases between them. The germline V gene encodes CDR1 SGDLS and CDR2 YYNGEE. The CDR3 spells CASSEGTLPLPPSYNEQFF. The CDR3 DNA reads TGTGCCAGCAGCGAGGGGACCCTACCTCTCCCTCCGTCCTACAATGAGCAGTTCTTC.

This clone was seen only once. The CDR3 nucleotides read TGCGCCAGCAGCTTAAACCAGGGGTCATCGAACACCATATATTTT. Its translation: CASSLNQGSSNTIYF. The chain has TRBV5-1 and TRBJ1-3; D possibly corresponds to TRBD1 (6 bases). Germline V gene data show CDR1 as SGHRS and CDR2 as YFSETQ. Between the trimmed V and J ends, which lost 2 bases and 7 bases, there was a span of 16 bases. This CDR3 spans 15 amino acids.